The present T cell receptor (beta chain) was sequenced within a study of beta chain features in type 1 diabetes (dated by TCRdb to the late 2010s). Regarding the study in general: No differences in mean age, gender distribution, total cell number or subset yield were found between patients and healthy donors. A total of roughly 99 million sorted cells were examined across all samples, and the number of cells per subset was strongly correlated with RNA yield. In the study, TCRB repertoires of sorted circulating CD4+ T cell subsets from recently diagnosed type 1 diabetes patients were compared with those of matched healthy donors. Naive and central memory subsets were obtained from all 30 or so donors, but regulatory and stem cell-like memory subsets were isolated from only 8 patients and roughly 8 healthy donors. The paper as a whole reports these results and caveats: Only small numbers of individuals were included in the HLA sub-analyses, which left unresolved whether HLA type had any influence on TCRB rearrangement. At VDJ recombination sites, type 1 diabetes patients had fewer insertions and more deleted nucleotides, which implies abnormalities in thymic rearrangement. A moderate but significant shortening of TCRB CDR3 length was observed in type 1 diabetes patients in all four CD4+ subsets. PCR might favor shorter templates, but patient and control samples were amplified and corrected together, so any skew would affect both groups equally. Naive, central memory and regulatory TCRB repertoires appeared to be more alike among patients than among healthy donors. Because cDNA was sequenced instead of genomic DNA, highly expressing activated cells could be over-represented, though the groups showed no difference in activation or CD3 levels.

The High Capacity cDNA Reverse Transcription Kit was used to reverse transcribe all of the isolated RNA, meaning that expressed TCRB transcripts were what got sequenced. Naive, central memory and regulatory T cell samples underwent deep immunoSEQ sequencing, averaging around 3.7 million total reads per sample. Sorted cells were lysed in RLT buffer and RNA was extracted with DNase-treated RNeasy Micro or Mini kits, depending on cell number. Each cell subset was processed on its own to prevent cross-contamination, while patient and healthy donor samples were processed together. Using the immunoSEQ multiplex PCR, TCRB sequences were amplified from cDNA into 87-bp fragments spanning the CDR3 region. Amplicons were sequenced on the Illumina HiSeq platform. As for the authors' bioinformatics: Synthetic template baselines were used to correct PCR bias computationally, reads within Hamming distance 2 were collapsed, and singletons that could not be merged were discarded. By aligning reads against IMGT, V, D and J genes, CDR3 length, and insertions or deletions at six rearrangement sites were assigned. Within each subset, clonotype counts were normalized to sorted cell number, and only after that were true diversity and Gini coefficients computed with the tcR R package. The overlap coefficient, calculated on TCRB nucleotide sequences, was used to measure repertoire sharing. As a proxy for the pre-selection repertoire, out-of-frame TCRB sequences from naive cells were analyzed. In TCRdb, the immuneACCESS table is reduced to in-frame sequences with V and J assigned. These tables do not hold every clone; where another copy was compared, an unresolved V gene accounts for under half, and the others remain unexplained. The V and J calls and the clone size are those of that table, but D and trimming were determined from the DNA. For this sample the table gives about 360,000 clones, of which around 12% were detected only once. The ten largest clones take up around 0.0099% of the sample.

Counted from cysteine to phenylalanine, this CDR3 has 12 amino acids. This entry keeps only the CDR3 DNA: 36 bases, framed from base 1. CDR1 and CDR2 were assigned from the germline V gene as SQVTM and ANQGSEA. In the case of this clone: What antigen it recognizes has not been identified. Base qualities are not provided; no much larger clone lies one nucleotide away.

Each donor gave one peripheral blood draw, averaging approximately 120 mL, which was collected into heparinised tubes. A BD FACSAria II and a panel including CD45RO, CCR7, CD25, CD127, CD95 and CD27 were used to sort naive, central memory, regulatory and stem cell-like memory CD4+ T cells. Purity was above 95% for every sorted population. PBMCs were isolated immediately by Lymphoprep density gradient centrifugation and stained directly without culture. So that batch effects would be minimized, each experiment stained and sorted samples in pairs, pairing one healthy donor with one patient. The sample taken for sequencing was naive CD4+ T cells from blood. This specimen's cell subset or site label, per the study, means: true naive CD4+ T cells. The chain couples TRBV29-1 to TRBJ1-5; possibly the D gene is TRBD1, per 6 matching bases. The sequence came from a woman younger than 30 with type 1 diabetes. The encoded CDR3 is CSATGNNQPQHF. The base sequence is TGCAGTGCAACAGGGAACAATCAGCCCCAGCATTTT.